What follows are 10 T cell receptor beta chains derived from one specimen sequenced in a study of read filtering for tumor transcriptome and immune sequencing. The library was built from approximately 400 ng RNA with molecular barcoded adaptors for alpha/delta and beta/gamma chains. One entry per CDR3 protein, called by TCRdb with MiXCR from the reads. Of about 61,000 distinct CDR3 sequences listed, roughly 19% are singletons. The sample consisted of a population of CD138-negative cells sorted from bone marrow. The receptor set was obtained from a donor at least 40 years old with multiple myeloma.

Ten or more counts support this clonotype. The rearrangement joins TRBV5-4 to TRBJ2-1; TRBD1 agrees at 7 bases. CDR1 and CDR2 (germline): SGHNT, YYREEE (reference sequence). V was clipped by 4 bases and J by 4 bases; unmatched bases: 5. CDR3 length: 14 amino acids. The CDR3 DNA reads as TGTGCCAGCAGCAACCGGGACAGATACAATGAGCAGTTCTTC. It is translated as CASSNRDRYNEQFF.

At least ten counts were recorded for this clonotype. The chain has TRBV19 and TRBJ2-1; 9 bases line up with TRBD2. Germline-derived CDR1 and CDR2 are LNHDA and SQIVND (reference sequence). This CDR3 is built from 17 residues. With V trimmed by 5 bases and J by 4 bases, 12 bases remained unmatched. The CDR3: CASSSSDLAGTYNEQFF. CDR3 sequence (DNA): TGTGCCAGTAGTTCCTCCGATCTAGCGGGGACTTACAATGAGCAGTTCTTC.

As concerns this clonotype: A read error may explain this, as a much larger clone is one base away. V usage is TRBV6-2 or TRBV6-3 and J usage is TRBJ2-5; 9 bases agree with TRBD2. Per germline, CDR1 MNHEY and CDR2 SVGEGT. The CDR3 contains 14 residues. As DNA, the CDR3 is TGTGCCAGCAGTGAGACTAGCGGCCTCCCAACCCGGTACTTC. Translation: CASSETSGLPTRYF.

This clonotype has a count of ten or more. The rearrangement uses TRBV7-8 and TRBJ1-1, with TRBD1 matching 7 bases. The CDR3 is 16 residues long. V dropped 3 bases and J dropped 1; count of bases not matched to a gene: 8. Germline V CDR1 and CDR2: SGHVS, FQNEAQ. Here the CDR3 DNA reads TGTGCCAGCAGCTTCAGGGGGGTCTACGAGAACACTGAAGCTTTCTTT. Residues: CASSFRGVYENTEAFF.

This clonotype was counted ten times or more. The chain uses TRBV7-2 and TRBJ2-2; 9 nucleotides align to TRBD2. This CDR3 is built from 19 residues. CDR1 and CDR2 from the germline V gene are SGHTA and FQGNSA. The ends lost 4 bases at V and 2 bases at J; junction bases unmatched: 14. CDR3 sequence: CASSSSPAGGYLNTGELFF. CDR3 coding DNA: TGTGCCAGCAGCTCCAGCCCAGCGGGGGGCTACCTTAACACCGGGGAGCTGTTTTTT.

CDR3 loop: CASRPGQRMIYGYTF. The CDR3 bases are TGTGCCAGCAGACCGGGACAGAGAATGATCTATGGCTACACCTTC. This chain connects TRBV5-6 to TRBJ1-2; 7 nucleotides agree with TRBD1. J gave up 4 bases and V 5 bases, and 11 bases lay outside the gene matches. This CDR3 comprises 15 residues. Germline lookup yields CDR1 SGHDT and CDR2 YYEEEE.

The rearrangement links TRBV20-1 to TRBJ2-3, with TRBD1 matching over 7 bases. This CDR3 spans 13 amino acids. Germline-derived CDR1 and CDR2 are DFQATT and SNEGSKA (reference sequence). The CDR3: CSGRDSRTDTQYF. The CDR3 DNA follows: TGCAGCGGCCGGGACAGTCGAACAGATACGCAGTATTTT.

In DNA form, the CDR3 reads TGCAGCGTAGTAACTAGCGGTCCCTACGAGCAGTACTTC. Translated, it gives CSVVTSGPYEQYF. The V gene is TRBV29-1, the J gene TRBJ2-7; 8 bases map to TRBD2. CDR3 size: 13 residues. CDR1 is SQVTM and CDR2 is ANQGSEA in the germline V gene. With V trimmed by 6 bases and J by 2 bases, 6 bases remained unmatched.

This clonotype was detected only a few times. The chain carries TRBV30 and TRBJ2-7; TRBD2 agrees at 13 bases. The germline V gene encodes CDR1 GTSNPN and CDR2 SVGIG (reference sequence). V trimming: 7 bases; J trimming: 7 bases; junction bases outside the gene matches: 7. The CDR3 spans 13 residues. The CDR3 nucleotides are TGTGCCTTGAGGACTAGCGGGGGCCTAGAGCAGTACTTC. It specifies CALRTSGGLEQYF.

In this sample, this clonotype turned up many times. The chain is built from TRBV20-1 and TRBJ1-1; weak D call: TRBD1 (6 bases). The CDR3 runs 17 residues. Germline CDR1 reads DFQATT; CDR2 reads SNEGSKA (reference sequence). V dropped 3 bases and J dropped 1 base, with 21 bases sitting between them. CDR3 DNA: TGCAGTGCTAGCCGACAGGCCCGGGGACACCCGAACACTGAAGCTTTCTTT. Its protein is CSASRQARGHPNTEAFF.